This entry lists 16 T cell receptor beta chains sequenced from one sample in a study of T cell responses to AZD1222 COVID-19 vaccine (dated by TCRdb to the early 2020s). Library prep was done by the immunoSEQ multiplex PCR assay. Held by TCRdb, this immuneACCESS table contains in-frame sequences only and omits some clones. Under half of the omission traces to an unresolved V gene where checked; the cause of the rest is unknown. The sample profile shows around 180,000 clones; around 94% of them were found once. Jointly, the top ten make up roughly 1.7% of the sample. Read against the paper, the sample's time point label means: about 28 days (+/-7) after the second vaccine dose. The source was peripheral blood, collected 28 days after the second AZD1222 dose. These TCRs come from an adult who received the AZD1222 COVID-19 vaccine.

CDR3 loop: CASSSDSEETQYF. DNA of the CDR3: TGTGCCAGCAGCTCCGACTCGGAAGAGACCCAGTACTTC. V gene TRBV7-2 combines with J gene TRBJ2-5; D is unresolved. Trimming took off 4 bases at V and 3 bases at J, with 9 bases between the two ends. The CDR3 covers 13 residues. CDR1 is SGHTA and CDR2 is FQGNSA in the germline V gene.

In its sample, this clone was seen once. The CDR3, as DNA: TGTGCCAGCAGTGAAGTCAGACAGGGCTATGGCTACACCTTC. Translated, it gives CASSEVRQGYGYTF. This chain uses TRBV2 with TRBJ1-2; 7 nucleotides agree with TRBD1. J gave up 4 bases and V 1 base, and 3 bases lay outside the gene matches. CDR1 is SNHLY and CDR2 is FYNNEI in the germline V gene. CDR3 length equals 14 residues.

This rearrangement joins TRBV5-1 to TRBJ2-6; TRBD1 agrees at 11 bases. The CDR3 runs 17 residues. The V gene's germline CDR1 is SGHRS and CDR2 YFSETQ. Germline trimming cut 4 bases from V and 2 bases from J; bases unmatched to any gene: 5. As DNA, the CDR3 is TGCGCCAGCAGCACCGGACAGGGGGCGACTGGGGCCAACGTCCTGACTTTC. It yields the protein CASSTGQGATGANVLTF. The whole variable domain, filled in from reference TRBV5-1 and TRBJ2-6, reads KAGVTQTPRYLIKTRGQQVTLSCSPISGHRSVSWYQQTPGQGLQFLFEYFSETQRNKGNFPGRFSGRQFSNSRSEMNVSTLELGDSALYLCASSTGQGATGANVLTFGAGSRLTVL.

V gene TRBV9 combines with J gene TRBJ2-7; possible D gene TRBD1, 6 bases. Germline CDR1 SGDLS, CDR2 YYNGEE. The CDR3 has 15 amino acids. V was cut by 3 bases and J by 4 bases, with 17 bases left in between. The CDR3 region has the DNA TGTGCCAGCAGCGCAACCCCGGACAGAGTATACGAGCAGTACTTC. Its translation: CASSATPDRVYEQYF.

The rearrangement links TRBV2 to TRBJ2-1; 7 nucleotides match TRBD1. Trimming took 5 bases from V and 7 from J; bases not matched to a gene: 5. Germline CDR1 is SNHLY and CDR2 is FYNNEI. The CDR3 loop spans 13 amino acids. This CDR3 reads CASSTQGWNEQFF. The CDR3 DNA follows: TGTGCCAGCAGTACACAGGGGTGGAATGAGCAGTTCTTC. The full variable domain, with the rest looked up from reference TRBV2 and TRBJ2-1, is EPEVTQTPSHQVTQMGQEVILRCVPISNHLYFYWYRQILGQKVEFLVSFYNNEISEKSEIFDDQFSVERPDGSNFTLKIRSTKLEDSAMYFCASSTQGWNEQFFGPGTRLTVL.

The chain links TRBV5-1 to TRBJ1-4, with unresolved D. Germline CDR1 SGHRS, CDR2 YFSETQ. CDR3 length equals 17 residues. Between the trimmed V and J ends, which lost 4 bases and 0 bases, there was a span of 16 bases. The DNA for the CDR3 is TGCGCCAGCAGCGGAGGACGAAGGCTTGCAACTAATGAAAAACTGTTTTTT. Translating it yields CASSGGRRLATNEKLFF.

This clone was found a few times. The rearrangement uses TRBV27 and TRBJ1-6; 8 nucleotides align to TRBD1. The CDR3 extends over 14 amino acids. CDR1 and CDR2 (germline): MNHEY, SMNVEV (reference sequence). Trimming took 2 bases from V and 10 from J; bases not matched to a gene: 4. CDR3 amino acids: CASSLGQGASPLHF. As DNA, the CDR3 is TGTGCCAGCAGTTTAGGGCAGGGGGCATCACCCCTCCACTTT.

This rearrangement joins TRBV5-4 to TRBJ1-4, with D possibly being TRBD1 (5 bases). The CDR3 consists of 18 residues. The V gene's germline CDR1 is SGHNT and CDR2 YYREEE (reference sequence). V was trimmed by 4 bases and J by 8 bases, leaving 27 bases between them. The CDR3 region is CASSRRGDGVVGGEKLFF. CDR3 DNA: TGTGCCAGCAGCCGGAGGGGCGATGGGGTGGTCGGGGGAGAAAAACTGTTTTTT.

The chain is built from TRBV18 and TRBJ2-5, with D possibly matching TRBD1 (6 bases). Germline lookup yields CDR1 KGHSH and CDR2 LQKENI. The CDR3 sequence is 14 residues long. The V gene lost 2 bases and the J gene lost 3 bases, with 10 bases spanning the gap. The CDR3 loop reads CASSPNTGKETQYF. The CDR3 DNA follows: TGTGCCAGCTCACCAAACACAGGGAAAGAGACCCAGTACTTC.

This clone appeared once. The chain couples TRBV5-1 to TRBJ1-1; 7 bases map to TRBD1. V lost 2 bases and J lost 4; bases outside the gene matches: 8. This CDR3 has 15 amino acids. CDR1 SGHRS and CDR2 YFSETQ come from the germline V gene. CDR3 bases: TGCGCCAGCAGCTTAAGCAGGGGGATGGCCACTGAAGCTTTCTTT. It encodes CASSLSRGMATEAFF. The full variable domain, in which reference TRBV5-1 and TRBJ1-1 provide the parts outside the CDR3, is KAGVTQTPRYLIKTRGQQVTLSCSPISGHRSVSWYQQTPGQGLQFLFEYFSETQRNKGNFPGRFSGRQFSNSRSEMNVSTLELGDSALYLCASSLSRGMATEAFFGQGTRLTVV.

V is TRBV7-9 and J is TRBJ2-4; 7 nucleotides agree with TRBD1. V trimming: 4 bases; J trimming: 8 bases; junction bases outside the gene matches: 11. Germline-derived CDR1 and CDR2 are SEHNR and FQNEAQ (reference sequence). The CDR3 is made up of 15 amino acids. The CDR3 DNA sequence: TGTGCCAGCAGCTCGACAGGGAATCGGGGCTACATTCAGTACTTC. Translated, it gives CASSSTGNRGYIQYF.

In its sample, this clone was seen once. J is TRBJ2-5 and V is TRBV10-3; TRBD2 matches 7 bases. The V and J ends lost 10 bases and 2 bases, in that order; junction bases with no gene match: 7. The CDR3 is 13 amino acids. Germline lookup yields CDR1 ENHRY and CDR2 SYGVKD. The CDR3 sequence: CASRGLTQETQYF. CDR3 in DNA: TGTGCCAGCCGGGGACTAACTCAAGAGACCCAGTACTTC.

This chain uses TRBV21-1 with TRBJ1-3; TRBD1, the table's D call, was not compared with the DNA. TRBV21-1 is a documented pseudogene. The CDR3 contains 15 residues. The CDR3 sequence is CASSKGQGKGNTIYF. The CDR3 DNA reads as TGTGCCAGCAGCAAGGGACAGGGGAAAGGAAACACCATATATTTT.

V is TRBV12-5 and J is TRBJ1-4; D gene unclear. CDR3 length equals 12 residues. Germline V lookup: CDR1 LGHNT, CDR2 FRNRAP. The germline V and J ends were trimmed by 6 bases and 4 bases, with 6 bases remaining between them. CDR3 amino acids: CASGQYNEKLFF. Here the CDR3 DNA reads TGTGCTAGTGGACAGTATAATGAAAAACTGTTTTTT.

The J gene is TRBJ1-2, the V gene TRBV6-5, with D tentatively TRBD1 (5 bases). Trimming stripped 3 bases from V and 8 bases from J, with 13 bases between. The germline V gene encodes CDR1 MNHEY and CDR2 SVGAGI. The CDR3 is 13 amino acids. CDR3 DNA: TGTGCCAGCAGTTATACCCCCAGGGAAGGCTACACCTTC. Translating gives CASSYTPREGYTF.

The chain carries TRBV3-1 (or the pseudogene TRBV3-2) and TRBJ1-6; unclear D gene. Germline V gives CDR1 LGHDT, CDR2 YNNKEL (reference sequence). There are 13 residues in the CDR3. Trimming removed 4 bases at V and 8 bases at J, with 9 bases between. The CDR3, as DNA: TGTGCCAGCAGCCCTAGGACCGATTCACCCCTCCACTTT. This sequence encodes CASSPRTDSPLHF.